What follows is one T cell receptor beta chain and its context. The method was immunoSEQ multiplex PCR; TCRdb's version includes in-frame clones alone and lacks a portion of them. The data show some 70,000 clones, 65% to 85% seen once. The source of the sample is a study of control samples from healthy donors and cancer patients. V trimming: 5 bases; J trimming: 6 bases; junction bases outside the gene matches: 14. The germline CDR1 and CDR2 sequences are MDHEN and SYDVKM. This CDR3 spans 16 amino acids. The V gene is TRBV28, the J gene TRBJ1-2, with 8 bases that match TRBD1. The receptor comes from a man in his fifties or sixties in good health. The sequencing sample was made of blood. The CDR3: CASSTISPGGADGYTF. The CDR3 coding sequence is TGTGCCAGCAGTACCATCTCCCCAGGGGGCGCGGATGGCTACACCTTC.